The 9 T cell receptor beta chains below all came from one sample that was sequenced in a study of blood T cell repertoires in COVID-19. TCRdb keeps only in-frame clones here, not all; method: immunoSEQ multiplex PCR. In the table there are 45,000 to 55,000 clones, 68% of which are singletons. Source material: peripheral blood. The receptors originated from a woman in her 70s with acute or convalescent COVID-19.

The CDR3 loop is CASSRGTSQYTGELFF. In DNA, the CDR3 is TGTGCCAGTAGTCGCGGGACTAGCCAATACACCGGGGAGCTGTTTTTT. The genes are TRBV19 and TRBJ2-2; TRBD2 aligns across 9 bases. Germline loops: CDR1 LNHDA, CDR2 SQIVND (reference sequence). After removal of 5 bases from V and 3 bases from J, the junction contained 7 bases not matched to a gene. CDR3 length equals 16 residues.

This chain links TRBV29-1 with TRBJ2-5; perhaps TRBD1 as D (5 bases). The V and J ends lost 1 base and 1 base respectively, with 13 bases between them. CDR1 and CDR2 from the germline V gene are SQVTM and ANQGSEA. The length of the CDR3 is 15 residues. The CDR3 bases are TGCAGCGTTGAAGGGTGGGGCCAGGTCCAAGAGACCCAGTACTTC. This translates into CSVEGWGQVQETQYF.

Here the CDR3 DNA reads TGCAGCGTTGAAGCCACGGGGAATTTTGGCACAGATACGCAGTATTTT. Residues: CSVEATGNFGTDTQYF. The V call is TRBV29-1, the J call TRBJ2-3, with D perhaps TRBD2 (5 bases). V gave up 1 base and J gave up 1 base, with 15 bases separating them. Germline V lookup: CDR1 SQVTM, CDR2 ANQGSEA. The CDR3 has 16 amino acids.

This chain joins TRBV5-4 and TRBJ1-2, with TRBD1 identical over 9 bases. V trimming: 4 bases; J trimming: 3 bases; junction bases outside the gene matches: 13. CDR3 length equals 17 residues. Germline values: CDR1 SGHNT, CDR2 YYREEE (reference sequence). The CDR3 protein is CASSRGTGRYTDYGYTF. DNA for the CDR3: TGTGCCAGCAGCCGCGGGACAGGGCGTTACACGGACTATGGCTACACCTTC.

CDR3 sequence: CASRDTNYGYTF. CDR3 coding DNA: TGTGCCAGCCGGGACACCAACTATGGCTACACCTTC. This rearrangement joins TRBV6-5 to TRBJ1-2; TRBD1 is a possible D gene (6 bases). CDR1 is MNHEY, CDR2 SVGAGI, per germline. The CDR3 length is 12 residues. Trimming stripped 8 bases from V and 2 bases from J, with 9 bases between.

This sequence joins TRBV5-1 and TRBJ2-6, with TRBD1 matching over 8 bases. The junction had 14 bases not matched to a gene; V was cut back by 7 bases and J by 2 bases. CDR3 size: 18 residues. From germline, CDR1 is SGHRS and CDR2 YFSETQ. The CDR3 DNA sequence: TGCGCCAGCCAGAAGACAGGGGTTCTGTCTCCTGGGGCCAACGTCCTGACTTTC. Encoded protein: CASQKTGVLSPGANVLTF.

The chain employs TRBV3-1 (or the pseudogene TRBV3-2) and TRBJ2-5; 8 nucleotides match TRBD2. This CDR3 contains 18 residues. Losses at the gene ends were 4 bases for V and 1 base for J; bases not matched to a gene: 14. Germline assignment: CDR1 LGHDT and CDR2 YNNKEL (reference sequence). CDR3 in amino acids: CASSPLVLRRGAQETQYF. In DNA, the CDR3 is TGTGCCAGCAGCCCACTCGTTTTAAGGCGGGGGGCCCAAGAGACCCAGTACTTC.

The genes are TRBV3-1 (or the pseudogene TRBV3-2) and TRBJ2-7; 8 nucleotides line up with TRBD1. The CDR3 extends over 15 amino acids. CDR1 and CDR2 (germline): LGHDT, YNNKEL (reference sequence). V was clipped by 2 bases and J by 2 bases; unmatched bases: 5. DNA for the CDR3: TGTGCCAGCAGCCAAACAGGGGGTAGTCCCTACGAGCAGTACTTC. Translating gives CASSQTGGSPYEQYF.

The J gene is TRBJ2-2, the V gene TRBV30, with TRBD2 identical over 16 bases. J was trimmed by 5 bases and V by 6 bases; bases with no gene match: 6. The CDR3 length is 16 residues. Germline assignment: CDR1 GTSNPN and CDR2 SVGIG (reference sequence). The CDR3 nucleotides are TGTGCCTGCGGGACTAGCGGGAGGGCCCTAACCGGGGAGCTGTTTTTT. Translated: CACGTSGRALTGELFF.